Listed below are T cell receptor beta chains from one sample, sequenced in a study of blood T cell repertoires in COVID-19. Clones were read by immunoSEQ multiplex PCR, and TCRdb kept only the in-frame ones, dropping some. Of roughly 140,000 clones listed, about three quarters are singletons. Input material: peripheral blood. Source of these receptors: an older woman with acute or convalescent COVID-19. Each CDR3 is given with its conserved first and last residue. Fields, in order: V gene, J gene, D gene, CDR3 length, clone size, CDR3 DNA, CDR3 protein. The D gene is left open where the match is weak. A clone size is listed for some rows: how often the clone was seen (once, few, many), or a class if it is expanded.

v_call: TRBV4-1; j_call: TRBJ2-3; d_call: NA; cdr3_length: 15; clone_size: NA; cdr3_nt: TGCGCCAGCAGCCCGACGGGAGTTTTCACAGATACGCAGTATTTT; cdr3_aa: CASSPTGVFTDTQYF
v_call: TRBV19; j_call: TRBJ2-3; d_call: TRBD2; cdr3_length: 17; clone_size: few; cdr3_nt: TGTGCCAGTAGTATCGGGCCTAGCGGGAGGTTTACAGATACGCAGTATTTT; cdr3_aa: CASSIGPSGRFTDTQYF
v_call: TRBV9; j_call: TRBJ2-5; d_call: TRBD1; cdr3_length: 15; clone_size: NA; cdr3_nt: TGTGCCAGCAGCCCCGGGACAGGGAAGACAGAGACCCAGTACTTC; cdr3_aa: CASSPGTGKTETQYF
v_call: TRBV20-1; j_call: TRBJ2-7; d_call: TRBD1; cdr3_length: 13; clone_size: NA; cdr3_nt: TGCAGTGCTAGTCTGACAGGGGGCTACGAGCAGTACTTC; cdr3_aa: CSASLTGGYEQYF
v_call: TRBV6-5; j_call: TRBJ2-5; d_call: NA; cdr3_length: 14; clone_size: NA; cdr3_nt: TGTGCCAGCAGTCCCTTTAGGGGCAGGGGGACCCAGTACTTC; cdr3_aa: CASSPFRGRGTQYF
v_call: TRBV30; j_call: TRBJ2-7; d_call: NA; cdr3_length: 12; clone_size: NA; cdr3_nt: TGTGCCTGGAGTAGTCTTGGACAGGAGCAGTACTTC; cdr3_aa: CAWSSLGQEQYF
v_call: TRBV20-1; j_call: TRBJ2-7; d_call: TRBD2; cdr3_length: 14; clone_size: few; cdr3_nt: TGCAGTGCGAGTAAAGCGGGAGGGATTTACGAGCAGTACTTC; cdr3_aa: CSASKAGGIYEQYF
v_call: TRBV27; j_call: TRBJ2-1; d_call: NA; cdr3_length: 14; clone_size: NA; cdr3_nt: TGTGCCAGCAGTTTATGGGGACAAAAGAATGAGCAGTTCTTC; cdr3_aa: CASSLWGQKNEQFF
v_call: TRBV4-1; j_call: TRBJ2-7; d_call: TRBD2; cdr3_length: 18; clone_size: NA; cdr3_nt: TGCGCCAGCAGCCAAGTAGGGGGACTAGCGGGAACTACCTACGAGCAGTACTTC; cdr3_aa: CASSQVGGLAGTTYEQYF
v_call: TRBV27; j_call: TRBJ1-1; d_call: TRBD1; cdr3_length: 17; clone_size: NA; cdr3_nt: TGTGCCAGCAGTCTTAGGGCAGGGGGTTACCTGAACACTGAAGCTTTCTTT; cdr3_aa: CASSLRAGGYLNTEAFF
v_call: TRBV6-1; j_call: TRBJ1-1; d_call: NA; cdr3_length: 13; clone_size: NA; cdr3_nt: TGTGCCAGCAGTGAAGGCCAGGGGACTGAAGCTTTCTTT; cdr3_aa: CASSEGQGTEAFF
v_call: TRBV10-2; j_call: TRBJ2-5; d_call: NA; cdr3_length: 14; clone_size: NA; cdr3_nt: TGCGCCAGCAAGGATCCCAGGGTCGGTGAGACCCAGTACTTC; cdr3_aa: CASKDPRVGETQYF
v_call: TRBV6-5; j_call: TRBJ2-5; d_call: TRBD2; cdr3_length: 15; clone_size: few; cdr3_nt: TGTGCCAGCAGTTATACTAGCGTGCCCCAAGAGACCCAGTACTTC; cdr3_aa: CASSYTSVPQETQYF
v_call: TRBV30; j_call: TRBJ1-6; d_call: NA; cdr3_length: 15; clone_size: NA; cdr3_nt: TGTGCCTGGAAGGGGAAACGAGTTTATAATTCACCCCTCCACTTT; cdr3_aa: CAWKGKRVYNSPLHF
v_call: TRBV9; j_call: TRBJ2-7; d_call: NA; cdr3_length: 16; clone_size: NA; cdr3_nt: TGTGCCAGCAGCTCCACCCCCGGGGGGACAGGAGGCGAGCAGTACTTC; cdr3_aa: CASSSTPGGTGGEQYF
v_call: TRBV5-1; j_call: TRBJ2-1; d_call: TRBD2; cdr3_length: 14; clone_size: NA; cdr3_nt: TGCGCCAGCAGCTTGGGGCCTAGCGGGTACGAGCAGTTCTTC; cdr3_aa: CASSLGPSGYEQFF
v_call: TRBV5-4; j_call: TRBJ2-7; d_call: NA; cdr3_length: 14; clone_size: NA; cdr3_nt: TGTGCCAGCAGCTTGTTTAGCGGACACGACGAGCAGTACTTC; cdr3_aa: CASSLFSGHDEQYF
v_call: TRBV28; j_call: TRBJ1-3; d_call: TRBD1; cdr3_length: 17; clone_size: NA; cdr3_nt: TGTGCCAGCAGTTCAGGACAGGGGGCTTTGGACGGAAACACCATATATTTT; cdr3_aa: CASSSGQGALDGNTIYF
v_call: TRBV19; j_call: TRBJ2-2; d_call: TRBD2; cdr3_length: 18; clone_size: NA; cdr3_nt: TGTGCCAGTACCTTAACAGGGGGTTCGCTAGCGGGAGTCGGGGAGCTGTTTTTT; cdr3_aa: CASTLTGGSLAGVGELFF
v_call: TRBV5-1; j_call: TRBJ1-6; d_call: TRBD1; cdr3_length: 16; clone_size: few; cdr3_nt: TGCGCCAGCAGCTTGGCGGAAGGACAGGGGATTTCACCCCTCCACTTT; cdr3_aa: CASSLAEGQGISPLHF
v_call: TRBV15; j_call: TRBJ1-5; d_call: TRBD1; cdr3_length: 17; clone_size: NA; cdr3_nt: TGTGCCACCAGCAGAGGACAGGGATTCCCTAGCAATCAGCCCCAGCATTTT; cdr3_aa: CATSRGQGFPSNQPQHF
v_call: TRBV19; j_call: TRBJ2-1; d_call: TRBD1; cdr3_length: 15; clone_size: NA; cdr3_nt: TGTGCCAGTAGTCCAGGGACAGTACCTAACAATGAGCAGTTCTTC; cdr3_aa: CASSPGTVPNNEQFF
v_call: TRBV21-1; j_call: TRBJ1-6; d_call: NA; cdr3_length: 15; clone_size: NA; cdr3_nt: TGTGCCAGCAGCGACGGACAGAGATATAATTCACCCCTCCACTTT; cdr3_aa: CASSDGQRYNSPLHF
v_call: TRBV3-1/TRBV3-2; j_call: TRBJ2-2; d_call: NA; cdr3_length: 16; clone_size: NA; cdr3_nt: TGTGCCAGCAGCCGCTCCGGGACACAGAACACCGGGGAGCTGTTTTTT; cdr3_aa: CASSRSGTQNTGELFF
v_call: TRBV2; j_call: TRBJ1-4; d_call: TRBD1; cdr3_length: 13; clone_size: NA; cdr3_nt: TGTGCCACCCTCGGGGGACAGGGGGGAAAACTGTTTTTT; cdr3_aa: CATLGGQGGKLFF
v_call: TRBV7-6; j_call: TRBJ2-1; d_call: NA; cdr3_length: 15; clone_size: NA; cdr3_nt: TGTGCCAGCAGCTTAGTAGGCGGGTTCAACAATGAGCAGTTCTTC; cdr3_aa: CASSLVGGFNNEQFF
v_call: TRBV6-1; j_call: TRBJ2-3; d_call: NA; cdr3_length: 14; clone_size: NA; cdr3_nt: TGTGCCAGCAGTGAGTGGCAGGGAAGGGATACGCAGTATTTT; cdr3_aa: CASSEWQGRDTQYF
v_call: TRBV5-1; j_call: TRBJ2-7; d_call: TRBD1; cdr3_length: 15; clone_size: NA; cdr3_nt: TGCGCCAGCAGCTTCGGACAGGGGTTATACTACGAGCAGTACTTC; cdr3_aa: CASSFGQGLYYEQYF
v_call: TRBV27; j_call: TRBJ1-1; d_call: NA; cdr3_length: 13; clone_size: NA; cdr3_nt: TGTGCCAGTAGGGGTGGGAGGGTCACTGAAGCTTTCTTT; cdr3_aa: CASRGGRVTEAFF
v_call: TRBV21-1; j_call: TRBJ1-2; d_call: NA; cdr3_length: 17; clone_size: few; cdr3_nt: TGTGCCAGCAGCAAAGGGGGACAGGAACTACTAAACTATGGCTACACCTTC; cdr3_aa: CASSKGGQELLNYGYTF
v_call: TRBV28; j_call: TRBJ2-7; d_call: NA; cdr3_length: 15; clone_size: NA; cdr3_nt: TGTGCCAGCAGTTTTCCCCGAGGGAGAACCTACGAGCAGTACTTC; cdr3_aa: CASSFPRGRTYEQYF
v_call: TRBV15; j_call: TRBJ1-2; d_call: NA; cdr3_length: 14; clone_size: NA; cdr3_nt: TGTGCCACCAGCAGAGCAGGGAATCGGGATGGCTACACCTTC; cdr3_aa: CATSRAGNRDGYTF
v_call: TRBV7-8; j_call: TRBJ2-3; d_call: NA; cdr3_length: 14; clone_size: NA; cdr3_nt: TGTGCCAGCAGCTTACGCGGGATCCTGGGTACGCAGTATTTT; cdr3_aa: CASSLRGILGTQYF
v_call: TRBV5-6; j_call: TRBJ2-1; d_call: TRBD2; cdr3_length: 19; clone_size: NA; cdr3_nt: TGTGCCAGCAGCTTGAGCGGGAGAGGGAGCCTGGGGGTTTACAATGAGCAGTTCTTC; cdr3_aa: CASSLSGRGSLGVYNEQFF
v_call: TRBV7-9; j_call: TRBJ2-7; d_call: TRBD1; cdr3_length: 14; clone_size: NA; cdr3_nt: TGTGCCAGCAGAAGACAGGGGAGCTCCTACGAGCAGTACTTC; cdr3_aa: CASRRQGSSYEQYF
v_call: TRBV6-5; j_call: TRBJ2-7; d_call: NA; cdr3_length: 12; clone_size: NA; cdr3_nt: TGTGCCAGCAGTTTGACAGGCTACGAGCAGTACTTC; cdr3_aa: CASSLTGYEQYF
v_call: TRBV6-5; j_call: TRBJ1-5; d_call: NA; cdr3_length: 12; clone_size: NA; cdr3_nt: TGTGCCAGCAGTCTAGGAAGCCAGCCCCAGCATTTT; cdr3_aa: CASSLGSQPQHF
v_call: TRBV19; j_call: TRBJ2-1; d_call: TRBD2; cdr3_length: 18; clone_size: few; cdr3_nt: TGTGCCAGTAGTATGAGTCGACTAGCGGGAGGATTTTACAATGAGCAGTTCTTC; cdr3_aa: CASSMSRLAGGFYNEQFF
v_call: TRBV28; j_call: TRBJ2-3; d_call: TRBD1; cdr3_length: 14; clone_size: NA; cdr3_nt: TGTGCCAGCAGGTACAGGGGGCTGATAGATACGCAGTATTTT; cdr3_aa: CASRYRGLIDTQYF
v_call: TRBV5-1; j_call: TRBJ1-1; d_call: TRBD1; cdr3_length: 14; clone_size: NA; cdr3_nt: TGCGCCAGCGGGGAACAGGGGATGAACACTGAAGCTTTCTTT; cdr3_aa: CASGEQGMNTEAFF
v_call: TRBV5-1; j_call: TRBJ2-7; d_call: TRBD2; cdr3_length: 17; clone_size: few; cdr3_nt: TGCGCCAGCAGGCAACATCAAGGGGTAGCGGGCGCCTACGAGCAGTACTTC; cdr3_aa: CASRQHQGVAGAYEQYF
v_call: TRBV27; j_call: TRBJ2-5; d_call: TRBD2; cdr3_length: 19; clone_size: few; cdr3_nt: TGTGCCAGCAGTTTATTAGCGGGAGGGCCAGCAAGGGCAAAAGAGACCCAGTACTTC; cdr3_aa: CASSLLAGGPARAKETQYF
v_call: TRBV28; j_call: TRBJ2-1; d_call: NA; cdr3_length: 15; clone_size: NA; cdr3_nt: TGTGCCAGCAGTCCCACCGGGACAACTTACAATGAGCAGTTCTTC; cdr3_aa: CASSPTGTTYNEQFF
v_call: TRBV7-8; j_call: TRBJ1-1; d_call: NA; cdr3_length: 15; clone_size: NA; cdr3_nt: TGTGCCAGCAGCTTCGGCCTCGCGGGGTACACTGAAGCTTTCTTT; cdr3_aa: CASSFGLAGYTEAFF
v_call: TRBV24-1; j_call: TRBJ2-1; d_call: NA; cdr3_length: 15; clone_size: NA; cdr3_nt: TGTGCCACCAGTGTAATCGGGAGATACGGCAATGAGCAGTTCTTC; cdr3_aa: CATSVIGRYGNEQFF
v_call: TRBV2; j_call: TRBJ2-1; d_call: NA; cdr3_length: 14; clone_size: few; cdr3_nt: TGTGCTTCCAGACGGGACTTCGGGTACAATGAGCAGTTCTTC; cdr3_aa: CASRRDFGYNEQFF
v_call: TRBV6-6; j_call: TRBJ2-7; d_call: NA; cdr3_length: 11; clone_size: NA; cdr3_nt: TGTGCCAGCAGCTCCCCCTACGAGCAGTACTTC; cdr3_aa: CASSSPYEQYF
v_call: TRBV6-5; j_call: TRBJ2-3; d_call: TRBD1; cdr3_length: 15; clone_size: NA; cdr3_nt: TGTGCCAGCAAGCGGGACAGGGGGCAGGCAGATACGCAGTATTTT; cdr3_aa: CASKRDRGQADTQYF
v_call: TRBV27; j_call: TRBJ2-7; d_call: NA; cdr3_length: 15; clone_size: NA; cdr3_nt: TGTGCCAGCAGTTTCTCCCTTAGTTCCCCCTACGAGCAGTACTTC; cdr3_aa: CASSFSLSSPYEQYF
v_call: TRBV12-3/TRBV12-4; j_call: TRBJ1-2; d_call: TRBD1; cdr3_length: 13; clone_size: NA; cdr3_nt: TGTGCCAGCAGTTTGGACAGGGATGCTGGCTACACCTTC; cdr3_aa: CASSLDRDAGYTF
v_call: TRBV3-1/TRBV3-2; j_call: TRBJ2-7; d_call: NA; cdr3_length: 15; clone_size: NA; cdr3_nt: TGTGCCAGCAGCCCAGGCCCTAGCACCTCCTACGAGCAGTACTTC; cdr3_aa: CASSPGPSTSYEQYF
v_call: TRBV19; j_call: TRBJ1-1; d_call: NA; cdr3_length: 14; clone_size: NA; cdr3_nt: TGTGCCAGTAGTATTGAGGGATGGGACACTGAAGCTTTCTTT; cdr3_aa: CASSIEGWDTEAFF
v_call: TRBV19; j_call: TRBJ1-2; d_call: NA; cdr3_length: 14; clone_size: once; cdr3_nt: TGTGCCAGTCGCCTCCGGGGAACTAACTATGGCTACACCTTC; cdr3_aa: CASRLRGTNYGYTF
v_call: TRBV5-1; j_call: TRBJ2-1; d_call: TRBD2; cdr3_length: 17; clone_size: NA; cdr3_nt: TGCGCCAGCAGCTTGGCCTTAAGACTAGCGGGAGCGGATGAGCAGTTCTTC; cdr3_aa: CASSLALRLAGADEQFF
v_call: TRBV6-1; j_call: TRBJ1-1; d_call: NA; cdr3_length: 15; clone_size: NA; cdr3_nt: TGTGCCAGCAGTGAAGTTCGGGGGATGAACACTGAAGCTTTCTTT; cdr3_aa: CASSEVRGMNTEAFF